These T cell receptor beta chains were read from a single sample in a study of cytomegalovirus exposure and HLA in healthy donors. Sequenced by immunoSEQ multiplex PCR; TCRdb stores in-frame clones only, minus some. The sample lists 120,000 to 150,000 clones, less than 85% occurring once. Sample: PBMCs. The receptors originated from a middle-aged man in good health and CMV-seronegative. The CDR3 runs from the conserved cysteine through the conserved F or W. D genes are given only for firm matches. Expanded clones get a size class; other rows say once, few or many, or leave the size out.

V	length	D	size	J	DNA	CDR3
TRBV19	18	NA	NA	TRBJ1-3	TGTGCCAGTAGTATTCCCCACCACGCAGGCCGCTCTGGAAACACCATATATTTT	CASSIPHHAGRSGNTIYF
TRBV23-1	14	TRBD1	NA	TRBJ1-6	TGCGCCAGCGCAACAGGGGCGTATAATTCACCCCTCCACTTT	CASATGAYNSPLHF
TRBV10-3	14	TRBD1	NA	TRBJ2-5	TGTGCCATCAGTGAGGTGGACAGGGCGGAGACCCAGTACTTC	CAISEVDRAETQYF
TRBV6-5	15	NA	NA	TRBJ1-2	TGTGCCAGCAGTTACTCTCGGGGATCCCACTATGGCTACACCTTC	CASSYSRGSHYGYTF
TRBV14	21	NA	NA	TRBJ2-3	TGTGCCAGCAGCCAAGACGGGGACGTTGGTTATAGCGTCGGGGGAACAGATACGCAGTATTTT	CASSQDGDVGYSVGGTDTQYF
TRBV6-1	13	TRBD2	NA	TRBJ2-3	TGTGCCAGCACAGTGGGGGGGACAGATACGCAGTATTTT	CASTVGGTDTQYF
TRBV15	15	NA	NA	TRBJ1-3	TGTGCCACCAGCAGACAGACAGTCTCTGGAAACACCATATATTTT	CATSRQTVSGNTIYF
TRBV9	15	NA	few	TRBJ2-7	TGTGCCAGCAGCGCCGGACAAGGCCCAAACTACGAGCAGTACTTC	CASSAGQGPNYEQYF
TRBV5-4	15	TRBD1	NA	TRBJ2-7	TGTGCCAGCAGTCTAGACAGGGGGGGGGTCTACGAGCAGTACTTC	CASSLDRGGVYEQYF
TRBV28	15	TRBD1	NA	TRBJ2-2	TGTGCCAGCAGTTTATCGGGACAGGGGGCCGGGGAGCTGTTTTTT	CASSLSGQGAGELFF
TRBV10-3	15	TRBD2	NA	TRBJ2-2	TGTGCCATCAGGGGACTAGCGGATAACACCGGGGAGCTGTTTTTT	CAIRGLADNTGELFF
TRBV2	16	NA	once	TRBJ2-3	TGTGCCAGCAGTGAGTTGCAGACTACTAGCACAGATACGCAGTATTTT	CASSELQTTSTDTQYF
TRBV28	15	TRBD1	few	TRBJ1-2	TGTGCCAGCAGTCCCGTAGGACAGGGGGCCTATGGCTACACCTTC	CASSPVGQGAYGYTF
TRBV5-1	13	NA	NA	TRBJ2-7	TGCGCCAGCAGCTTCGGAGACGGCTACGAGCAGTACTTC	CASSFGDGYEQYF
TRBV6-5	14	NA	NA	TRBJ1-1	TGTGCCAGCAGTTCCCCCTCCCTGAACACTGAAGCTTTCTTT	CASSSPSLNTEAFF